This T cell receptor (beta chain) was obtained from a study of T cells expressing NK-cell markers. Study-level information: Obtained from sorted CD3+CD56+NKG2C+, CD3+CD56+NKG2C- and CD3+CD56-NKG2C+ T cells were the TCR beta repertoires. One of the eight sequenced donors was seronegative, whereas the other seven were HCMV-seropositive. Findings of the study overall: As a fraction of CD8+ T cells, dominant NKG2C+ clonotypes reached about 1.0-7.5% in over 5 donors.

In the case of this clonotype: Its cognate antigen is unknown.

The TCR beta cDNA came from 5'RACE template switching with UMIs. TCRdb reworked the 5' RACE reads into one entry per CDR3 protein, no DNA. Its table lists about 540,000 distinct CDR3 sequences. Sequences were obtained from blood T cells: a sorted CD56 or NKG2C T cell subset, CD4+ or CD8+ T cells, or bulk PBMC T cells (not recorded which). This receptor was obtained from a man younger than 35 in good health.

The CDR3 here is CATEREDYNEQFF. The chain employs TRBV15 and TRBJ2-1; the D call from TCRdb, TRBD2, cannot be confirmed without DNA. The germline V gene encodes CDR1 LNHNV and CDR2 YYDKDF (reference sequence). The CDR3 sequence is 13 residues long.